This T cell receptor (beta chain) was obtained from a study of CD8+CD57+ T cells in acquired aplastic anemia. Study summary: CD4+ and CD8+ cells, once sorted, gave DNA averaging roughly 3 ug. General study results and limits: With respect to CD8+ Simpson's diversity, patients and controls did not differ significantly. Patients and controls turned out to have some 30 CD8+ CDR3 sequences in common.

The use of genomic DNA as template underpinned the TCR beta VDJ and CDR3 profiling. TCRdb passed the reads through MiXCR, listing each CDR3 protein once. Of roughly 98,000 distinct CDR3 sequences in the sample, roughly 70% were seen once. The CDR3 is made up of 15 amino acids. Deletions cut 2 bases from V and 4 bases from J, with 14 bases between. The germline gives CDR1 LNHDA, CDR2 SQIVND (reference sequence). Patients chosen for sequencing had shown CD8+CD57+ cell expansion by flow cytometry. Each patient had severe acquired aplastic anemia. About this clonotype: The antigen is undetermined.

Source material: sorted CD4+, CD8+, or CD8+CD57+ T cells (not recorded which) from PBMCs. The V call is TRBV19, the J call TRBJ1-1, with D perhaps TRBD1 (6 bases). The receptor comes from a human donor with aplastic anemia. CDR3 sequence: CASSISGDWITEAFF. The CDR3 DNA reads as TGTGCCAGTAGTATATCAGGGGATTGGATCACTGAAGCTTTCTTT.